This TCR beta chain was observed in a study of beta chain features in type 1 diabetes. Study results and limitations: VDJ junctions sequenced from type 1 diabetes patients showed fewer insertions and more deletions. Shorter TCRB CDR3s, moderately but significantly so, were found in Type 1 diabetes patients in all four CD4+ subsets.

With respect to this clone: Its antigen is as yet unknown.

Reverse transcribing all isolated RNA meant expressed TCRB transcripts were sequenced. Sequenced by immunoSEQ multiplex PCR; TCRdb stores in-frame clones only, minus some. Of 95,000 to 150,000 clones in the sample, approximately 15% were seen once. V lost 0 bases to trimming and J lost 2 bases, with 8 bases between them. CDR3 length: 14 residues. Germline V gene data show CDR1 as SGHDT and CDR2 as YYEEEE. CD4+ naive, central memory, regulatory and stem cell-like memory subsets were isolated by sorting on CD45RO/CCR7/CD25/CD127/CD95/CD27. This chain uses TRBV5-6 with TRBJ2-5; the D is unclear. The specimen sequenced was central memory CD4+ T cells from blood. The source of this sequence is a man aged 18 to 35 with type 1 diabetes. CDR3 sequence: CASSLGFMQETQYF. DNA of the CDR3: TGTGCCAGCAGCTTGGGGTTTATGCAAGAGACCCAGTACTTC.